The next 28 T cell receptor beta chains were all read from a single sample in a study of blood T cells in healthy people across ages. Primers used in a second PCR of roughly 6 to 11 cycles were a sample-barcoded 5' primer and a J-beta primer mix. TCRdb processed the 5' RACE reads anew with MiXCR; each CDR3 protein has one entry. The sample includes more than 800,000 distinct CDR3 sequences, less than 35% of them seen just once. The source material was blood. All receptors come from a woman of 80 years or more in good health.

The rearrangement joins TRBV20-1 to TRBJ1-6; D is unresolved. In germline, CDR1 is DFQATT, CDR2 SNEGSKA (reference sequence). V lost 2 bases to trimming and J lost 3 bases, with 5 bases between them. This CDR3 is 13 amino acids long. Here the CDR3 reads CSARQNYNSPLHF. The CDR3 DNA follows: TGCAGTGCTAGACAGAACTATAATTCACCCCTCCACTTT.

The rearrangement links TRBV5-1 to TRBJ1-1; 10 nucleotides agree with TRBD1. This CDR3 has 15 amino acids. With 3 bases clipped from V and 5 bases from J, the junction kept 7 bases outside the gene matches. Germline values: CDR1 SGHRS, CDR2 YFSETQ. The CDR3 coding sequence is TGCGCCAGCAGCTGGGGGGACAGGGGTGAGACTGAAGCTTTCTTT. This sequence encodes CASSWGDRGETEAFF.

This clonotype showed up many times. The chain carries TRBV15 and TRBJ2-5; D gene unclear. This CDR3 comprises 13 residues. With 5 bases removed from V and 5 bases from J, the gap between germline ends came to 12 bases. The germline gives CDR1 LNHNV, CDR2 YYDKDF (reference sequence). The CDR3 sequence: CATSPHLPETQYF. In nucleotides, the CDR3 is TGTGCCACCAGCCCACACCTCCCGGAGACCCAGTACTTC.

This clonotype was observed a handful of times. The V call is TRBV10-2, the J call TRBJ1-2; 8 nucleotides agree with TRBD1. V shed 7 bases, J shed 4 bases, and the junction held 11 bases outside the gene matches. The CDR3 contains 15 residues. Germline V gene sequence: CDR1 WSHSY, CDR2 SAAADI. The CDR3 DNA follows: TGCGCCAGCATCTCCGGACAGGGCCGAGGCTATGGCTACACCTTC. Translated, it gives CASISGQGRGYGYTF.

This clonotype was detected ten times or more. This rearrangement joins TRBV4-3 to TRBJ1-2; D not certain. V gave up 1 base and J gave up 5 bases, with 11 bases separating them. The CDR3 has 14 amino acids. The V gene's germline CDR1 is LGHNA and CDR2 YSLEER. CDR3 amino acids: CASSQANSGYGYTF. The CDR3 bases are TGCGCCAGCAGCCAAGCAAATTCGGGATATGGCTACACCTTC.

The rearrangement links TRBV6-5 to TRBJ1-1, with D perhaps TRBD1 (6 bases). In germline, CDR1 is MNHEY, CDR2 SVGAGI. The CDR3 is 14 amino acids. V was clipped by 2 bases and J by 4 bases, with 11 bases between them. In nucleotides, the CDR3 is TGTGCCAGCAGTTACGCAGGGGCATTCACTGAAGCTTTCTTT. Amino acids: CASSYAGAFTEAFF.

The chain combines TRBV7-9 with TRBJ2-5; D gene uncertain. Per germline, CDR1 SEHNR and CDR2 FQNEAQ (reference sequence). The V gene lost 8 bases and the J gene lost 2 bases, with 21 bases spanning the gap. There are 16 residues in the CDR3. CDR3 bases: TGTGCCAGCGGTCAGCTTAGGACGCTTACACAAGAGACCCAGTACTTC. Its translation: CASGQLRTLTQETQYF.

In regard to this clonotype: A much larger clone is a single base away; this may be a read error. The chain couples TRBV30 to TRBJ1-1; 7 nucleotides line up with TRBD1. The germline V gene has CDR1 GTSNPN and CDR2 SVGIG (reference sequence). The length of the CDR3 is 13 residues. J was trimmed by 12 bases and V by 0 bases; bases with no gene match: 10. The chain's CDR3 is CAWSVMEGAATFF. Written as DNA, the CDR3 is TGTGCCTGGAGTGTAATGGAGGGGGCAGCTACTTTCTTT.

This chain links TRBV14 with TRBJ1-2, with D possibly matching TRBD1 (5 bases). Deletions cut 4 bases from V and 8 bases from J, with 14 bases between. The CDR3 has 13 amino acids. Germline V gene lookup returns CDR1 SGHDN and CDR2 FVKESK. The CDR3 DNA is TGTGCCAGCAGCCTATCAGGGATTGGGGGCTACACCTTC. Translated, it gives CASSLSGIGGYTF.

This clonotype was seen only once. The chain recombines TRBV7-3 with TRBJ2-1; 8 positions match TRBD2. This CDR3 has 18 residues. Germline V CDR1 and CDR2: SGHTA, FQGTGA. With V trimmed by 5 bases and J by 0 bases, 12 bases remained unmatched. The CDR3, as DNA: TGTGCCAGCAGCCCGGGGGCGGGGGGCTCGAGCTCCTACAATGAGCAGTTCTTC. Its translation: CASSPGAGGSSSYNEQFF.

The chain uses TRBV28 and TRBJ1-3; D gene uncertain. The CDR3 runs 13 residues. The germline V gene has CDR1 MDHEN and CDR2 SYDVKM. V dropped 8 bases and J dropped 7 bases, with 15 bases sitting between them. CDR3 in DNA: TGTGCCAGCGTTGACCGGGCGCGGAACACCATATATTTT. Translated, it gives CASVDRARNTIYF.

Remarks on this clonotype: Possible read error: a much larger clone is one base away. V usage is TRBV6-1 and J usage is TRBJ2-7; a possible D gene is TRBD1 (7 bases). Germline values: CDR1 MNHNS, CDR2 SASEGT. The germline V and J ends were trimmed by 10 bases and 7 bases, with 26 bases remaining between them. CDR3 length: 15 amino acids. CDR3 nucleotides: TGTGCCACCAGCGACAGGGCGGGATCCTACAATGAGCAGTACTTC. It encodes CATSDRAGSYNEQYF.

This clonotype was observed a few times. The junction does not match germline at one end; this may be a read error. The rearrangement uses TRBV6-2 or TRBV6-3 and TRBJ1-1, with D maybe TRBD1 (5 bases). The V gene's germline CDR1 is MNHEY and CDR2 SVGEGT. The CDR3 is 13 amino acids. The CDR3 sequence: CASRPPGNAEAFF. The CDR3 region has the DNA TGTGCCAGCAGGCCTCCAGGGAACGCTGAAGCTTTCTTT.

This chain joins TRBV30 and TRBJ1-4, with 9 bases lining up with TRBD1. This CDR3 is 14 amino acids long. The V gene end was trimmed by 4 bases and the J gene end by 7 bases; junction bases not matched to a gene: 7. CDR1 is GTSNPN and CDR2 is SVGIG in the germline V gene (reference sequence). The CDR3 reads CAWTGTGRREKLFF. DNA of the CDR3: TGTGCCTGGACCGGGACAGGGCGCCGTGAAAAACTGTTTTTT.

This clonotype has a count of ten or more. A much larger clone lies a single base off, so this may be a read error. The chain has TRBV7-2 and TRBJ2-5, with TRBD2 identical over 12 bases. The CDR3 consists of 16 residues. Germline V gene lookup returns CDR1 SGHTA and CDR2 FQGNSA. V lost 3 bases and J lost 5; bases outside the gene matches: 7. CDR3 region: CASSLPLAGGRETQYF. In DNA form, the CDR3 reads TGTGCCAGCAGCTTGCCCCTAGCGGGGGGGCGGGAGACCCAGTACTTC.

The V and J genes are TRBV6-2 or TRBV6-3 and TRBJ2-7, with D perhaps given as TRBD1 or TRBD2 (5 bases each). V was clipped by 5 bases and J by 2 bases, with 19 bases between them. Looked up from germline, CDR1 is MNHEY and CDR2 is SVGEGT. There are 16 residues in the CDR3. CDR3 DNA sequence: TGTGCCAGCAGTCTCCGCCCGGGACCCAGGACCTACGAGCAGTACTTC. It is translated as CASSLRPGPRTYEQYF.

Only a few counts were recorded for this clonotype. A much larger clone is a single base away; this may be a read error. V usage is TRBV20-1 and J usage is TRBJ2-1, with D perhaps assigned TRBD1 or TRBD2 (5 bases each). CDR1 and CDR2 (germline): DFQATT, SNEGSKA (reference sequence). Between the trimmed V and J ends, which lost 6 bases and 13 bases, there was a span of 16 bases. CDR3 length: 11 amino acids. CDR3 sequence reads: CSAERGGTQFF. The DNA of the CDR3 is TGCAGTGCCGAACGGGGTGGGACCCAGTTCTTC.

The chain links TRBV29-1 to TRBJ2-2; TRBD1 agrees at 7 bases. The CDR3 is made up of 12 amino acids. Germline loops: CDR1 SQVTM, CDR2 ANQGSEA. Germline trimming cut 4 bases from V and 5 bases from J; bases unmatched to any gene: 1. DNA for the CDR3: TGCAGCGTTGCGGACAGGACCGGGGAGCTGTTTTTT. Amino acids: CSVADRTGELFF.

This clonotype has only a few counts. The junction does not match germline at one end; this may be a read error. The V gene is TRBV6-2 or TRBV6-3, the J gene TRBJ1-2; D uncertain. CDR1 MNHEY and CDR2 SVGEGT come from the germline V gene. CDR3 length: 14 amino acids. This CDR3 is CASSYVRGNYCYTF. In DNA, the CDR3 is TGTGCCAGCAGTTACGTTCGGGGAAACTATTGCTACACCTTC.

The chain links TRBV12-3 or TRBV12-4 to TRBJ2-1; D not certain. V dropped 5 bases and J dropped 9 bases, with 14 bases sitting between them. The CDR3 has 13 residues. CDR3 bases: TGTGCCAGCAGTCCCCAACTCGATGTTGAGCAGTTCTTC. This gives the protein CASSPQLDVEQFF.

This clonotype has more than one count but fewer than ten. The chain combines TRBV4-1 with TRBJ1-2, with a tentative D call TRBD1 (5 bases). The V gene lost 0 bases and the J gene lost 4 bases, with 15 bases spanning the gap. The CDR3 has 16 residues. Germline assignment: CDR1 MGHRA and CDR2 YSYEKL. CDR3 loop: CASSQDTTGLVYGYTF. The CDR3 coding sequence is TGCGCCAGCAGCCAAGATACCACAGGACTTGTCTATGGCTACACCTTC.

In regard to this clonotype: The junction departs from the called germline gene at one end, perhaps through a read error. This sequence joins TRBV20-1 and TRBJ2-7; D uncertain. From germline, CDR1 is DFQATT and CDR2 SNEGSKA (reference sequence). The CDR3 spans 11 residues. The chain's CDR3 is CSARDWYEQYF. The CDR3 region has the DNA TGCAGTGCGAGAGACTGGTACGAGCAGTACTTC.

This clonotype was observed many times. CDR3 protein: CASSQGREFRWYGYTF. DNA of the CDR3: TGCGCCAGCAGCCAAGGGCGGGAATTTAGATGGTATGGCTACACCTTC. The rearrangement uses TRBV4-1 and TRBJ1-2, with D unclear. This CDR3 is 16 amino acids long. Per germline, CDR1 MGHRA and CDR2 YSYEKL. The V gene lost 1 base and the J gene lost 5 bases, with 17 bases spanning the gap.

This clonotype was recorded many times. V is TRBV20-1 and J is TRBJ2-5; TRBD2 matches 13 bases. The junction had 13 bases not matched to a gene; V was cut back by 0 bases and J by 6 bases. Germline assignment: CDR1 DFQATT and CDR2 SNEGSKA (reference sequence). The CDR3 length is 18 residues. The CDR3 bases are TGCAGTGCTAGAGATTATACTAGCGGGGGGGCTATGGGGAAGACCCAGTACTTC. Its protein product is CSARDYTSGGAMGKTQYF.

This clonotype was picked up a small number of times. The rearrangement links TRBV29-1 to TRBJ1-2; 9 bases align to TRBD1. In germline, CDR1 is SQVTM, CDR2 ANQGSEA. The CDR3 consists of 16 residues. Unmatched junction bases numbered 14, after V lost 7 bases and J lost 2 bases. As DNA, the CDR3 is TGCAGCGCCCGAGGTGGAGGACAGGGGATAAACTATGGCTACACCTTC. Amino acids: CSARGGGQGINYGYTF.

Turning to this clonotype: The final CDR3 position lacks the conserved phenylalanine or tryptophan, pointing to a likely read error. The CDR3 DNA is TGTGCCAGCAGCCCATCCCCGGCCTTCGGCGAGCAGTACTAC. Protein: CASSPSPAFGEQYY. This chain uses TRBV3-1 with TRBJ2-5; D unresolved. Gene TRBJ2-7 matches the end of the DNA better, so the J call may be wrong. This CDR3 comprises 14 residues. CDR1 is LGHDT and CDR2 is YNNKEL in the germline V gene (reference sequence).

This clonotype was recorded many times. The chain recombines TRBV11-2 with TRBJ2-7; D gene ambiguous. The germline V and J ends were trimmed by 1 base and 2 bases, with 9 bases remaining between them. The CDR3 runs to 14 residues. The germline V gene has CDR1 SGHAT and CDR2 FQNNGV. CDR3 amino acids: CASSLVVRPYEQYF. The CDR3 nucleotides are TGTGCCAGCAGCTTAGTTGTCAGGCCCTACGAGCAGTACTTC. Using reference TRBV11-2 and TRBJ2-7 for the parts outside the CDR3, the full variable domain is EAGVAQSPRYKIIEKRQSVAFWCNPISGHATLYWYQQILGQGPKLLIQFQNNGVVDDSQLPKDRFSAERLKGVDSTLKIQPAKLEDSAVYLCASSLVVRPYEQYFGPGTRLTVT.

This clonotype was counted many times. CDR3 in DNA: TGTGCCAGCAGCTGGGCCACGGATACGCAGTATTTT. Its protein product is CASSWATDTQYF. The chain is built from TRBV7-2 and TRBJ2-3, with D hard to call. The CDR3 totals 12 residues. Trimming removed 4 bases from V and 6 bases from J, with 8 bases in between. In germline, CDR1 is SGHTA, CDR2 FQGNSA.